The clone carrying this T cell receptor (beta chain) was seen only a few times. The data originate from a study of identical twins. One entry per CDR3 protein, called by TCRdb with MiXCR from the 5' RACE reads. This table has some 440,000 distinct CDR3 sequences, 24% appearing once. Germline CDR1 SQVTM, CDR2 ANQGSEA. With 3 bases clipped from V and 1 base from J, the junction kept 7 bases outside the gene matches. The CDR3 sequence is 16 residues long. This sample was shared with a second study, whose subject was T cells expressing NK-cell markers. This second study says: Sorted CD3+CD56-NKG2C+, CD3+CD56+NKG2C+ and CD3+CD56+NKG2C- T cells supplied the TCR beta repertoires.

Input material: CD4+ T cells sorted from blood. J is TRBJ2-5 and V is TRBV29-1; 11 nucleotides match TRBD2. This TCR was recovered from a woman between 18 and 29 years old in good health. The CDR3 bases are TGCAGCGTTGACGACCATACTAGCGGGGGCCAAGAGACCCAGTACTTC. Encoded protein: CSVDDHTSGGQETQYF.